The 5 T cell receptor beta chains presented below share a single source sample, sequenced in a study of PD-L1 blockade in urothelial cancer. The repertoire was sequenced with immunoSEQ multiplex PCR; TCRdb's copy has only in-frame clones and lacks some. The repertoire holds over 35,000 clones, with roughly nine tenths as singletons. Stated time point: pretreatment peripheral blood. The input for sequencing was PBMCs, taken around atezolizumab (anti-PD-L1) treatment. These receptors originate from a woman aged 55-75 years with urothelial cancer.

The rearrangement links TRBV29-1 to TRBJ1-3; possible D gene TRBD1, 6 bases. The V end was cut by 6 bases, the J end by 3 bases, with 9 bases between. From germline, CDR1 is SQVTM and CDR2 ANQGSEA. CDR3 size: 12 residues. The CDR3 DNA reads as TGCAGCGTATGGACAGTTGGAAACACCATATATTTT. This gives the protein CSVWTVGNTIYF.

V usage is TRBV5-1 and J usage is TRBJ2-5; maybe TRBD2 (5 bases). Deletions cut 4 bases from V and 2 bases from J, with 12 bases between. The CDR3 is 14 amino acids. Germline lookup yields CDR1 SGHRS and CDR2 YFSETQ. The CDR3 loop is CASSQPGSQETQYF. The CDR3 bases are TGCGCCAGCAGCCAACCGGGATCACAAGAGACCCAGTACTTC.

The chain joins TRBV5-1 to TRBJ2-1; 11 positions match TRBD2. The CDR3 contains 16 residues. Germline V gene lookup returns CDR1 SGHRS and CDR2 YFSETQ. V was clipped by 4 bases and J by 4 bases; unmatched bases: 7. CDR3 in DNA: TGCGCCAGCAGCAAAGCGGGACTAGCGGAATACAATGAGCAGTTCTTC. Amino acids: CASSKAGLAEYNEQFF.

This CDR3 is CASSQGQGYGYTF. The CDR3 region has the DNA TGTGCCAGCAGCCAGGGACAGGGCTATGGCTACACCTTC. The genes are TRBV7-9 and TRBJ1-2; 9 bases are a match to TRBD1. The CDR3 extends over 13 amino acids. Germline V gene data show CDR1 as SEHNR and CDR2 as FQNEAQ (reference sequence). V lost 5 bases, J lost 4 bases, and 2 bases stayed unmatched.

The chain uses TRBV21-1 and TRBJ1-4; TRBD1 is taken as the D call from the table, unchecked against the DNA. TRBV21-1 is a known pseudogene. CDR3 length: 17 amino acids. The CDR3 sequence: CASSRCRGSYTNEKLFF. The CDR3 DNA follows: TGTGCCAGCAGCCGATGCAGGGGCTCATACACTAATGAAAAACTGTTTTTT.